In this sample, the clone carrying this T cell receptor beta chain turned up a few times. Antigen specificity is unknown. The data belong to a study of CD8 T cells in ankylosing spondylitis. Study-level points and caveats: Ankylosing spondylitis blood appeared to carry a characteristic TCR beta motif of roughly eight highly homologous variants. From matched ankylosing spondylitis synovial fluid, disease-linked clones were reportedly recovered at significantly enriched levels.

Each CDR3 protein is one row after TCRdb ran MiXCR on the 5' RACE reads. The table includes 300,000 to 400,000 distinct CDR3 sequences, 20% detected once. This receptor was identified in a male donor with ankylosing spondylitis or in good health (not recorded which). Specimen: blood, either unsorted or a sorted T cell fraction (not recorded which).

CDR3 coding DNA: TGTGCCAGCAGCCCGAGACAGCCGACGCTTAATTCACCCCTCCACTTT. It is translated as CASSPRQPTLNSPLHF. The chain uses TRBV7-9 and TRBJ1-6; D may be TRBD1 (5 bases). The CDR3 loop spans 16 amino acids. V was shortened by 5 bases and J by 6 bases, with 17 bases between the two germline ends. The germline V gene has CDR1 SEHNR and CDR2 FQNEAQ (reference sequence).